The 10 T cell receptor beta chains listed next were all sequenced from one sample in a study of shared clonotypes between healthy human individuals. Using immunoSEQ multiplex PCR, the repertoire was profiled, and TCRdb retains in-frame clones only, with some absent. The sample has roughly 500,000 clones, about 95% seen once. Sequenced: naive CD4+ T cells sorted from blood. Subset defined: CD45RA+ positively selected. These TCRs come from a woman in her 30s in good health.

V and J are TRBV7-9 and TRBJ1-5; TRBD1 is a possible D gene (5 bases). The germline gives CDR1 SEHNR, CDR2 FQNEAQ (reference sequence). Trimming pared 3 bases from V and 3 bases from J, leaving 9 bases between. The CDR3 has 14 residues. CDR3 in DNA: TGTGCCAGCAGCTTCGGGGACGTCAATCAGCCCCAGCATTTT. It codes for CASSFGDVNQPQHF.

The chain employs TRBV18 and TRBJ2-7; 9 bases align to TRBD2. V lost 2 bases and J lost 1; bases outside the gene matches: 3. Germline assignment: CDR1 KGHSH and CDR2 LQKENI. This CDR3 has 15 amino acids. This chain's CDR3 is CASSPGSGGSYEQYF. The CDR3, as DNA: TGTGCCAGCTCACCAGGCAGCGGGGGGTCCTACGAGCAGTACTTC.

The J gene is TRBJ2-1, the V gene TRBV4-1; D remains ambiguous. Germline lookup yields CDR1 MGHRA and CDR2 YSYEKL. V was trimmed by 4 bases and J by 6 bases, leaving 16 bases between them. CDR3 length: 15 amino acids. The CDR3 bases are TGCGCCAGCAGCCCTATTCGAGGACCTTCCAATGAGCAGTTCTTC. This gives the protein CASSPIRGPSNEQFF.

This sequence joins TRBV19 and TRBJ1-5, with D tentatively TRBD1 (5 bases). Looked up from germline, CDR1 is LNHDA and CDR2 is SQIVND (reference sequence). Trimming removed 10 bases from V and 0 bases from J, with 19 bases in between. This CDR3 is built from 16 residues. Written as DNA, the CDR3 is TGTGCCATTGAGAGGGGATCCCGATATAGCAATCAGCCCCAGCATTTT. Protein: CAIERGSRYSNQPQHF.

This chain uses TRBV28 with TRBJ2-1, with TRBD2 matching 7 bases. Looked up from germline, CDR1 is MDHEN and CDR2 is SYDVKM. The CDR3 spans 15 residues. J gave up 4 bases and V 5 bases, and 8 bases lay outside the gene matches. The CDR3 is CASSPQRDPYNEQFF. CDR3 nucleotides: TGTGCCAGCAGTCCCCAGCGGGACCCTTACAATGAGCAGTTCTTC. The variable domain in full, completed from reference TRBV28 and TRBJ2-1, reads DVKVTQSSRYLVKRTGEKVFLECVQDMDHENMFWYRQDPGLGLRLIYFSYDVKMKEKGDIPEGYSVSREKKERFSLILESASTNQTSMYLCASSPQRDPYNEQFFGPGTRLTVL.

The chain links TRBV4-1 to TRBJ2-5; unclear D gene. V gave up 4 bases and J gave up 1 base, with 10 bases separating them. The CDR3 extends over 14 amino acids. CDR1 and CDR2 from the germline V gene are MGHRA and YSYEKL. Here the CDR3 reads CASSPSLRQETQYF. DNA of the CDR3: TGCGCCAGCAGCCCCTCTTTGCGCCAAGAGACCCAGTACTTC.

The chain's CDR3 is CASSLGGTGGETQYF. The DNA of the CDR3 is TGTGCCAGCAGTTTAGGCGGGACAGGGGGAGAGACCCAGTACTTC. This chain connects TRBV28 to TRBJ2-5; TRBD1 matches 11 bases. This CDR3 region has 15 residues. Unmatched junction bases numbered 3, after V lost 2 bases and J lost 4 bases. Germline values: CDR1 MDHEN, CDR2 SYDVKM.

The chain carries TRBV11-1 and TRBJ1-1, with D possibly being TRBD1 (6 bases). V was cut by 5 bases and J by 0 bases, with 22 bases left in between. The CDR3 spans 18 residues. Germline CDR1 and CDR2: SGHAT and FQDESV (reference sequence). The CDR3 here is CASSPGKGGRRMNTEAFF. CDR3 coding DNA: TGTGCCAGCAGCCCCGGGAAGGGGGGTAGGAGAATGAACACTGAAGCTTTCTTT.

The chain is built from TRBV6-5 and TRBJ1-4; D possibly corresponds to TRBD1 (5 bases). CDR3 length equals 15 residues. Trimming removed 5 bases from V and 7 bases from J, with 17 bases in between. Germline assignment: CDR1 MNHEY and CDR2 SVGAGI. The CDR3 is CASSPGGTAVEKLFF. In DNA form, the CDR3 reads TGTGCCAGCAGTCCCGGGGGGACGGCGGTTGAAAAACTGTTTTTT.

The rearrangement joins TRBV11-3 to TRBJ1-5; weak D call: TRBD1 (5 bases). CDR3 size: 16 residues. Trimming removed 5 bases from V and 6 bases from J, with 20 bases in between. Per the germline V gene, CDR1 is SGHNT and CDR2 is YENEEA. The CDR3 spells CASSHRVWGVGQPQHF. The CDR3 DNA follows: TGTGCCAGCAGCCACAGAGTGTGGGGGGTCGGTCAGCCCCAGCATTTT.